This T cell receptor beta chain was sequenced in a study of metastatic and nonmetastatic thyroid tumors. Study background: Across peripheral blood and tumor or nodule tissue samples taken from malignant and benign thyroid patients, the repertoires were compared with one another. Points from the study as a whole: The study reportedly found significantly higher TCR beta diversity in malignant thyroid tumors than benign nodules, in blood and tumor.

Per the original data handling: A classifier for distant metastasis in papillary thyroid cancer was constructed using CDR3 differences observed across clinicopathological groups. TCRdb recomputed clones from the PCR reads via MiXCR. These V and J calls originate from TCRdb's pipeline instead of the authors' own analysis. The sample has about 15,000 clones, roughly 31% seen once; the top ten hold roughly a tenth. To note about this clone: The antigen remains unidentified.

There were no patients who had received any treatment before thyroid surgery. The TCR was taken from a female donor with papillary thyroid cancer or a benign thyroid nodule (not recorded which). Some clones in this sample may be carry-over from other donors' samples. The material sequenced was blood.

CDR3 nucleotide sequence: TGTGCCAGCAGTTACACAGTCACAGGGGGGGGATCCTACGAGCAGTACTTC. Translation: CASSYTVTGGGSYEQYF. The rearrangement joins TRBV6-4 to TRBJ2-7, with D maybe TRBD1 (8 bases). Germline lookup yields CDR1 MRHNA and CDR2 SNTAGT. V was shortened by 5 bases and J by 1 base, with 21 bases between the two germline ends. The CDR3 runs 17 residues.